A selection of T cell receptor beta chains follows, all from one sample in a study of T cells in Graves' hyperthyroidism and ophthalmopathy. TCRdb fed the multiplex PCR reads into MiXCR, producing one record per CDR3 protein. The sample shows roughly 300,000 distinct CDR3 sequences, around 25% of them seen only once. Sequencing used blood. All receptors derive from a man aged 35-49 years with Graves' hyperthyroidism that later progressed to Graves' ophthalmopathy. The conserved cysteine and the conserved F or W are not part of the CDR3 here. Each record gives: V gene, clone size, J gene, CDR3 protein. Not every row has a clone size; where given, it reads once, few, many or a size class.

V gene: TRBV24-1
clone size: .
J gene: TRBJ2-7
CDR3 protein: ATSAGLAATYEQY

V gene: TRBV6-4
clone size: many
J gene: TRBJ2-7
CDR3 protein: ASANRDSKGRSYEQY

V gene: TRBV4-1
clone size: many
J gene: TRBJ1-5
CDR3 protein: ASSPPGSSNQPQH

V gene: TRBV29-1
clone size: many
J gene: TRBJ1-6
CDR3 protein: SVRWGTDPLASPLH

V gene: TRBV12-3/TRBV12-4
clone size: many
J gene: TRBJ1-1
CDR3 protein: ASSFWGTFPEAF

V gene: TRBV19
clone size: many
J gene: TRBJ2-7
CDR3 protein: ASSSSKAETRTYEQY

V gene: TRBV20-1
clone size: many
J gene: TRBJ1-6
CDR3 protein: SALDRSFSYNSPLH

V gene: TRBV30
clone size: many
J gene: TRBJ1-3
CDR3 protein: AWSDLLPHGTIY

V gene: TRBV12-3/TRBV12-4
clone size: .
J gene: TRBJ2-2
CDR3 protein: ASRLDRVAGELF

V gene: TRBV12-3/TRBV12-4
clone size: many
J gene: TRBJ2-7
CDR3 protein: ASGSGYEQY

V gene: TRBV6-5
clone size: many
J gene: TRBJ1-2
CDR3 protein: ASSYSYQGLDGYT

V gene: TRBV13
clone size: few
J gene: TRBJ2-5
CDR3 protein: ASGGIREETQY

V gene: TRBV27
clone size: .
J gene: TRBJ2-2
CDR3 protein: ASSLRGQGVNTGELF

V gene: TRBV7-6
clone size: many
J gene: TRBJ2-7
CDR3 protein: ASSLSLADEQY

V gene: TRBV6-1
clone size: many
J gene: TRBJ2-2
CDR3 protein: ASSEYLAVNTGELF

V gene: TRBV28
clone size: .
J gene: TRBJ1-1
CDR3 protein: ASIYLGGNTEAF

V gene: TRBV2
clone size: many
J gene: TRBJ2-6
CDR3 protein: ASSEWFPGANVLT

V gene: TRBV4-1
clone size: many
J gene: TRBJ1-1
CDR3 protein: ASSHVGGKLNTEAF

V gene: TRBV4-1
clone size: few
J gene: TRBJ2-7
CDR3 protein: ASVFETSGRAGYEQY

V gene: TRBV9
clone size: many
J gene: TRBJ2-2
CDR3 protein: ASSVGPHTGELF

V gene: TRBV11-2
clone size: many
J gene: TRBJ2-7
CDR3 protein: ASSSGLLSYEQY

V gene: TRBV6-1
clone size: few
J gene: TRBJ2-7
CDR3 protein: ASSEAGAGLSYEQY

V gene: TRBV5-6
clone size: many
J gene: TRBJ2-2
CDR3 protein: ASSARDRGNTGELF

V gene: TRBV20-1
clone size: many
J gene: TRBJ2-7
CDR3 protein: SAIAGRTYEQY

V gene: TRBV9
clone size: many
J gene: TRBJ1-1
CDR3 protein: ASSDGTGGNTEAF

V gene: TRBV12-3/TRBV12-4
clone size: many
J gene: TRBJ2-5
CDR3 protein: ASRPRDTQETQY

V gene: TRBV4-1
clone size: many
J gene: TRBJ1-1
CDR3 protein: ASSHPTAAGEAF

V gene: TRBV5-1
clone size: many
J gene: TRBJ2-4
CDR3 protein: ASSSARGSSKNIQY

V gene: TRBV2
clone size: .
J gene: TRBJ2-2
CDR3 protein: ASSVNGQNTGELF

V gene: TRBV7-9
clone size: many
J gene: TRBJ2-7
CDR3 protein: ASSLAGSLYEQY

V gene: TRBV19
clone size: .
J gene: TRBJ2-7
CDR3 protein: ASSSGQGAQEQY

V gene: TRBV11-1
clone size: many
J gene: TRBJ2-7
CDR3 protein: ASSLGLAGHSSYEQY

V gene: TRBV12-3/TRBV12-4
clone size: many
J gene: TRBJ2-3
CDR3 protein: ASSRQWGTDTQY

V gene: TRBV28
clone size: .
J gene: TRBJ1-6
CDR3 protein: ASSLPPDNYHNSPLH

V gene: TRBV5-4
clone size: many
J gene: TRBJ2-5
CDR3 protein: ASSSHQGRETQY

V gene: TRBV19
clone size: many
J gene: TRBJ1-5
CDR3 protein: ASSIQGAQPQH

V gene: TRBV29-1
clone size: many
J gene: TRBJ1-1
CDR3 protein: SVTGTGTGAF

V gene: TRBV7-6
clone size: .
J gene: TRBJ2-7
CDR3 protein: ASSLFPGLAAYEQY

V gene: TRBV10-3
clone size: many
J gene: TRBJ1-5
CDR3 protein: AISSQGNQPQH

V gene: TRBV6-1
clone size: .
J gene: TRBJ2-7
CDR3 protein: ASSDKIGPYEQY

V gene: TRBV29-1
clone size: many
J gene: TRBJ2-2
CDR3 protein: SVEVATNTGELF

V gene: TRBV6-1
clone size: .
J gene: TRBJ2-5
CDR3 protein: ASSERGLAEQETQY

V gene: TRBV5-1
clone size: many
J gene: TRBJ2-7
CDR3 protein: ASSLALRDEQY

V gene: TRBV30
clone size: many
J gene: TRBJ2-7
CDR3 protein: AWSVSPYEQY

V gene: TRBV29-1
clone size: many
J gene: TRBJ1-1
CDR3 protein: SAGHLNTEAF